The sequence of this TCR beta chain was determined in a study of T cells in Graves' hyperthyroidism and ophthalmopathy. Study-level findings and limits: Ophthalmopathy was distinguished from stable hyperthyroidism by 13 V-J signatures. Appearing also in blood were most of the thyroid clonotypes expanded above 0.001.

This clonotype has a count of ten or more. Its antigen is as yet unknown. The TCR beta CDR3 regions underwent amplification using RNA transcripts as the source. Carried out on the TCR CDR3, a first-round RT-PCR used the HTBI primer set. In TCRdb, the multiplex PCR reads were re-called with MiXCR into one record per CDR3 protein. The sample shows about 210,000 distinct CDR3 sequences, 17% of them seen only once. The study left out patients who had uncontrolled infection, other autoimmune disease, pregnancy or lactation. Diagnoses were made from clinical symptoms, serum measures (thyroxine and TRAb), thyroid ultrasound and orbital computed tomography. Germline V gene data show CDR1 as LGHNA and CDR2 as YSLEER. V lost 0 bases, J lost 6 bases, and 5 bases stayed unmatched. This CDR3 is 17 amino acids long.

The sample comprised blood. This rearrangement joins TRBV4-3 to TRBJ1-6, with 10 bases lining up with TRBD1. This clonotype originated in a man between 50 and 59 years old with Graves' hyperthyroidism. CDR3 region: CASSQDGTGARNSPLHF. In DNA, the CDR3 is TGCGCCAGCAGCCAAGATGGGACAGGGGCGCGTAATTCACCCCTCCACTTT.